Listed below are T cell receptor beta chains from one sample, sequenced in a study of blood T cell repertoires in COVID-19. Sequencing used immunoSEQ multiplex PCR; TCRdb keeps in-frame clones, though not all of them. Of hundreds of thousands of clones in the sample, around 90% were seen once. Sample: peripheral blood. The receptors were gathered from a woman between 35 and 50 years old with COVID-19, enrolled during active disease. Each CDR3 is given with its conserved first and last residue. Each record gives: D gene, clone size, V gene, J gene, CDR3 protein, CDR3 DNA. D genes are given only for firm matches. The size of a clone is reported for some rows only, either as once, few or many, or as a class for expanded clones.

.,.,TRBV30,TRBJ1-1,CAWTLFVPNTEAFF,TGTGCCTGGACCCTATTTGTCCCGAACACTGAAGCTTTCTTT
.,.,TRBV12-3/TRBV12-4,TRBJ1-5,CASSLSSQPQHF,TGTGCCAGCAGTTTAAGTAGTCAGCCCCAGCATTTT
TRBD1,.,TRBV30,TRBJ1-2,CAWEGDRGYGYTF,TGTGCCTGGGAGGGGGACAGGGGCTATGGCTACACCTTC
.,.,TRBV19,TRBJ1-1,CASERAGEAFF,TGTGCCAGTGAACGGGCGGGTGAAGCTTTCTTT
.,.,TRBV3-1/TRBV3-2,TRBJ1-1,CASSQVRVTEAFF,TGTGCCAGCAGCCAAGTGCGGGTCACTGAAGCTTTCTTT
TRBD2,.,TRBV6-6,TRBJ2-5,CASSRLAGAKPTETQYF,TGTGCCAGCAGTCGCCTAGCGGGAGCTAAACCCACAGAGACCCAGTACTTC
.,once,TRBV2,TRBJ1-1,CARGAMNTEAFF,TGTGCCAGGGGGGCCATGAACACTGAAGCTTTCTTT
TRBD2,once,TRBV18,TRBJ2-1,CASSGGLAGSSYNEQFF,TGTGCCAGCTCCGGCGGACTAGCGGGGAGCTCCTACAATGAGCAGTTCTTC
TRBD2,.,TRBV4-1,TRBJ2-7,CASSRTSGGDYEQYF,TGCGCCAGCAGCCGGACTAGCGGGGGTGACTACGAGCAGTACTTC
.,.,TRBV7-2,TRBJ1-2,CASSPGANYGYTF,TGTGCCAGCAGCCCCGGGGCTAACTATGGCTACACCTTC
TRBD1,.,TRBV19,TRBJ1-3,CASRGTGYSGNTIYF,TGTGCCAGTAGGGGGACAGGCTACTCTGGAAACACCATATATTTT
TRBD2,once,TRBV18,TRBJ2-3,CASSPIVAGVSDTQYF,TGTGCCAGCTCACCAATCGTGGCGGGAGTATCAGATACGCAGTATTTT
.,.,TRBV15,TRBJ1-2,CATSRDPYGYTF,TGTGCCACCAGCAGAGATCCGTATGGCTACACCTTC
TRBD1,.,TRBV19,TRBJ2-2,CASSTTGDMTGELFF,TGTGCCAGTAGTACGACAGGGGATATGACCGGGGAGCTGTTTTTT
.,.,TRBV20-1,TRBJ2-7,CSARQGYEQYF,TGCAGTGCTAGACAGGGATACGAGCAGTACTTC
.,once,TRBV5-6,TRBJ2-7,CASSLGTRSSYEQYF,TGTGCCAGCAGCTTGGGAACAAGATCATCCTACGAGCAGTACTTC
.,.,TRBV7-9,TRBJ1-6,CASSLAGSYSPLHF,TGTGCCAGCAGCTTGGCGGGCAGCTATTCACCCCTCCACTTT
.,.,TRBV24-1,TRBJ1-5,CATSESRGNGNQPQHF,TGTGCCACCAGTGAGTCCAGGGGAAATGGCAATCAGCCCCAGCATTTT
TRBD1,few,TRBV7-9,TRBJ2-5,CASSRGQSVQETQYF,TGTGCCAGCAGCCGGGGACAGTCCGTCCAAGAGACCCAGTACTTC
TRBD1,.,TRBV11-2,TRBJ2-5,CASSYPGQGRATQYF,TGTGCCAGCAGCTACCCGGGACAGGGTAGGGCGACCCAGTACTTC
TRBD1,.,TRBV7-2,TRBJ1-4,CASSLGQGRGMGEKLFF,TGTGCCAGCAGCCTGGGACAGGGAAGGGGCATGGGTGAAAAACTGTTTTTT
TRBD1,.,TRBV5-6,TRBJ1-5,CASSWTGGAVSQPQHF,TGTGCCAGCAGCTGGACAGGGGGCGCGGTGAGTCAGCCCCAGCATTTT
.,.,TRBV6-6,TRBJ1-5,CASTQDTFYQPQHF,TGTGCCAGCACCCAGGACACCTTCTATCAGCCCCAGCATTTT
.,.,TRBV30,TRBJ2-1,CAWSVRSNEQFF,TGTGCCTGGAGTGTACGGAGCAATGAGCAGTTCTTC
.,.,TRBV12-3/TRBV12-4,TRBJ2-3,CASSLYQIPYF,TGTGCCAGCAGTTTATACCAGATCCCGTATTTT
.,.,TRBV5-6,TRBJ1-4,CASSFRTPYNEKLFF,TGTGCCAGCAGCTTCCGGACACCCTATAATGAAAAACTGTTTTTT
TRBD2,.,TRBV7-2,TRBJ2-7,CASSLQALAGEYEQYF,TGTGCCAGCAGCTTACAGGCTCTAGCGGGAGAATACGAGCAGTACTTC
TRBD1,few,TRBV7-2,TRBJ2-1,CASSATGGFYNEQFF,TGTGCCAGCAGCGCAACAGGGGGCTTCTACAATGAGCAGTTCTTC
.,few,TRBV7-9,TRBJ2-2,CASSLALASTGELFF,TGTGCCAGCAGCTTAGCGCTGGCTAGCACCGGGGAGCTGTTTTTT
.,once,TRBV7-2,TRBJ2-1,CASSLARLLAGQNEQFF,TGTGCCAGCAGCTTAGCGCGATTGTTAGCGGGACAGAATGAGCAGTTCTTC
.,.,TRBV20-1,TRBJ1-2,CSAQMSQRGTF,TGCAGTGCCCAGATGTCCCAGCGGGGCACCTTC
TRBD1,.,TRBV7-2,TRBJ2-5,CASSPDRGRQETQYF,TGTGCCAGCAGCCCCGACAGGGGGCGACAAGAGACCCAGTACTTC
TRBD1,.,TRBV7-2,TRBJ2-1,CASSVDRGYNEQFF,TGTGCCAGCAGCGTAGACAGGGGCTACAATGAGCAGTTCTTC
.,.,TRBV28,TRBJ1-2,CASRSGQNYGYTF,TGTGCCAGCAGGTCTGGACAAAACTATGGCTACACCTTC
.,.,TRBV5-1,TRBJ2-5,CASSSETVKETQYF,TGCGCCAGCAGCAGTGAGACAGTAAAAGAGACCCAGTACTTC
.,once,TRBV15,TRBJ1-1,CATSRASRDTEAFF,TGTGCCACCAGCAGAGCCAGCAGGGACACTGAAGCTTTCTTT
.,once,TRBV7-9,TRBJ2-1,CASSPLDNEQFF,TGTGCCAGCAGCCCCCTTGACAATGAGCAGTTCTTC
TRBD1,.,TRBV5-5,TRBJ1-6,CASSRQGSSYNSPLHF,TGTGCCAGCAGCCGACAGGGAAGCTCCTATAATTCACCCCTCCACTTT
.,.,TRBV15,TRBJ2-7,CATSRERTASSYEQYF,TGTGCCACCAGCAGGGAAAGGACAGCGAGCTCCTACGAGCAGTACTTC
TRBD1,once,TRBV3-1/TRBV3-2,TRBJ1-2,CASSPTGVSGYGYTF,TGTGCCAGCAGCCCTACAGGGGTATCCGGCTATGGCTACACCTTC
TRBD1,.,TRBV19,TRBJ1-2,CASSIFTGDNYGYTF,TGTGCCAGTAGTATATTTACAGGGGATAACTATGGCTACACCTTC
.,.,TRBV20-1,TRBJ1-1,CSASPSPANTEAFF,TGCAGTGCTAGTCCCAGTCCCGCGAACACTGAAGCTTTCTTT
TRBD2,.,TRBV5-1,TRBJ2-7,CASSSTSGRPYEQYF,TGCGCCAGCAGCTCGACTAGCGGGAGACCTTACGAGCAGTACTTC
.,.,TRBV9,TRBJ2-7,CASSVGAGSYEQYF,TGTGCCAGCAGCGTAGGTGCAGGGTCCTACGAGCAGTACTTC
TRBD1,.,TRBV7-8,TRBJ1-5,CASSLAHLGQGRRQPQHF,TGTGCCAGCAGCTTAGCGCACCTGGGACAGGGGAGAAGGCAGCCCCAGCATTTT
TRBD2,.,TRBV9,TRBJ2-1,CASSRTSGGNEQFF,TGTGCCAGCAGCCGGACTAGCGGGGGCAATGAGCAGTTCTTC
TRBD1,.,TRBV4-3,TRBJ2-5,CASSQVLGTGGETQYF,TGCGCCAGCAGCCAAGTCTTGGGGACAGGGGGGGAGACCCAGTACTTC
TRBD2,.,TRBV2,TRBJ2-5,CASSESGAQETQYF,TGTGCCAGCAGCGAGAGCGGGGCACAAGAGACCCAGTACTTC
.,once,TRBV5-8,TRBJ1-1,CASSLAGGRTEAFF,TGTGCCAGCAGCTTGGCGGGGGGGCGGACTGAAGCTTTCTTT
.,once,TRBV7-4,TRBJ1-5,CASSPIKGAVTVINQPQHF,TGTGCCAGCAGCCCAATTAAAGGGGCCGTGACAGTAATCAATCAGCCCCAGCATTTT